This entry concerns a single T cell receptor (beta chain). Per the germline V gene, CDR1 is MGHDK and CDR2 is SYGVNS. V was trimmed by 6 bases and J by 11 bases, leaving 16 bases between them. The CDR3 is 12 residues long. These data come from a study of T cell responses to AZD1222 COVID-19 vaccine. Some clones are missing from TCRdb's copy, which holds only in-frame ones; the method was immunoSEQ multiplex PCR. The sample shows 95,000 to 150,000 clones, roughly 88% of them seen only once. The clonotype originates from an adult in good health. The sample in question was peripheral blood, obtained on day 0 of AZD1222 vaccination. J is TRBJ1-1 and V is TRBV25-1; D uncertain. The CDR3 nucleotides are TGTGCCAGCAGGGAAACGCCCAAGGAGGCTTTCTTT. It yields the protein CASRETPKEAFF. The full variable domain, rest sourced from reference TRBV25-1 and TRBJ1-1, is EADIYQTPRYLVIGTGKKITLECSQTMGHDKMYWYQQDPGMELHLIHYSYGVNSTEKGDLSSESTVSRIRTEHFPLTLESARPSHTSQYLCASRETPKEAFFGQGTRLTVV.